The sequence of this T cell receptor beta chain was determined in a study of T cells expressing NK-cell markers. TCRdb reanalyzed the 5' RACE reads, giving one entry per CDR3 protein sequence and no DNA. This repertoire includes some 140,000 distinct CDR3 sequences. Overall study results and limits: The CD3+CD56-NKG2C+ fraction of a few donors was also led by these clonotypes.

The CDR3 runs to 16 residues. CDR1 DFQATT and CDR2 SNEGSKA come from the germline V gene (reference sequence). In the case of this clonotype: Its matching antigen is unknown.

The source is a woman in her fifties or sixties in good health. The V gene is TRBV20-1, the J gene TRBJ2-1; as DNA is missing, the TRBD2 call by TCRdb cannot be tested. Sequences were obtained from blood T cells: a sorted CD56 or NKG2C T cell subset, CD4+ or CD8+ T cells, or bulk PBMC T cells (not recorded which). CDR3 amino acids: CSARDLKTSGINEQFF.